This is a list of T cell receptor beta chains from one sample in a study of CD8+CD57+ T cells in acquired aplastic anemia. TCRdb re-called the reads through MiXCR, storing one row per CDR3 protein. The table lists roughly 80,000 distinct CDR3 sequences, 55% to 75% of them singletons. The sample comprised sorted CD4+, CD8+, or CD8+CD57+ T cells (not recorded which) from PBMCs. The receptors here all came from a human donor with aplastic anemia. The CDR3 runs from the conserved cysteine through the conserved F or W. D genes are given only for firm matches. Size tells how often a clone was seen (once, few, many) or the class of an expanded clone, and some rows leave it out.

abundance: once; d_gene: .; j_gene: TRBJ1-2; v_gene: TRBV5-1; CDR3aa: CASSADQGIGGYTF; CDR3nt: TGCGCCAGCAGCGCCGATCAGGGGATAGGAGGCTACACCTTC
abundance: .; d_gene: .; j_gene: TRBJ2-7; v_gene: TRBV2; CDR3aa: CASRSGGEFYEQYF; CDR3nt: TGTGCCAGCAGATCGGGCGGAGAGTTCTACGAGCAGTACTTC
abundance: .; d_gene: .; j_gene: TRBJ2-7; v_gene: TRBV15; CDR3aa: CATSRVRHSYEQYF; CDR3nt: TGTGCCACCAGCAGAGTCCGGCACTCCTACGAGCAGTACTTC
abundance: few; d_gene: .; j_gene: TRBJ1-6; v_gene: TRBV7-6; CDR3aa: CASSLANSPLHF; CDR3nt: TGTGCCAGCAGCTTAGCGAATTCACCCCTCCACTTT
abundance: many; d_gene: .; j_gene: TRBJ2-1; v_gene: TRBV25-1; CDR3aa: CASSEWGTNEQFF; CDR3nt: TGTGCCAGCAGTGAATGGGGTACCAATGAGCAGTTCTTC
abundance: .; d_gene: TRBD2; j_gene: TRBJ2-1; v_gene: TRBV14; CDR3aa: CASSQVAGGSYNEQFF; CDR3nt: TGTGCCAGCAGCCAAGTCGCGGGGGGGTCCTACAATGAGCAGTTCTTC
abundance: .; d_gene: .; j_gene: TRBJ2-3; v_gene: TRBV19; CDR3aa: CASSEFVTQYF; CDR3nt: TGTGCCAGTAGTGAGTTTGTTACGCAGTATTTT
abundance: .; d_gene: .; j_gene: TRBJ2-3; v_gene: TRBV2; CDR3aa: CASKPRDETQYF; CDR3nt: TGTGCCAGCAAGCCTCGGGATGAGACGCAGTATTTT
abundance: .; d_gene: .; j_gene: TRBJ2-5; v_gene: TRBV19; CDR3aa: CASSIGPGALETQYF; CDR3nt: TGTGCCAGTAGTATAGGCCCGGGTGCCTTGGAGACCCAGTACTTC
abundance: .; d_gene: .; j_gene: TRBJ1-1; v_gene: TRBV29-1; CDR3aa: CSVDSQGRMTEAFF; CDR3nt: TGCAGCGTTGATTCCCAGGGAAGAATGACTGAAGCTTTCTTT
abundance: .; d_gene: .; j_gene: TRBJ1-1; v_gene: TRBV10-3; CDR3aa: CAISDQGWNTEAFF; CDR3nt: TGTGCCATCAGTGATCAGGGTTGGAACACTGAAGCTTTCTTT
abundance: few; d_gene: .; j_gene: TRBJ1-2; v_gene: TRBV7-9; CDR3aa: CALAEDYGYTF; CDR3nt: TGTGCCCTAGCAGAAGACTATGGCTACACCTTC
abundance: .; d_gene: .; j_gene: TRBJ2-7; v_gene: TRBV20-1; CDR3aa: CSARDTGVYEQYF; CDR3nt: TGCAGTGCTAGAGATACCGGAGTCTACGAGCAGTACTTC
abundance: once; d_gene: TRBD2; j_gene: TRBJ2-1; v_gene: TRBV11-2; CDR3aa: CASSPGASGLNEQFF; CDR3nt: TGTGCCAGCAGCCCCGGGGCTAGCGGGCTCAATGAGCAGTTCTTC
abundance: .; d_gene: .; j_gene: TRBJ2-1; v_gene: TRBV20-1; CDR3aa: CSAPASDYNEQFF; CDR3nt: TGCAGTGCTCCCGCATCGGACTACAATGAGCAGTTCTTC